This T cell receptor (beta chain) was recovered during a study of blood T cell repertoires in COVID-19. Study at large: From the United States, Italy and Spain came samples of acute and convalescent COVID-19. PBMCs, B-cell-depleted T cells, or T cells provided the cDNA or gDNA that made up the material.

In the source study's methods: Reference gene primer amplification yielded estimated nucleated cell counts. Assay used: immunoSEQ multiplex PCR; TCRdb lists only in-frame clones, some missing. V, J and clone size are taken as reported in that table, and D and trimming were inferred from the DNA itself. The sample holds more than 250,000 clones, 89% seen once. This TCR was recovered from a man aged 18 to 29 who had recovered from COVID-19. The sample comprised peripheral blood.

CDR3 nucleotide sequence: TGCGCCAGCAGCTCAACCTTGACTAGCGGGAGTCTCGGCGAGCAGTACTTC. This gives the protein CASSSTLTSGSLGEQYF. This rearrangement joins TRBV5-1 to TRBJ2-7; 12 nucleotides agree with TRBD2. The ends lost 3 bases at V and 6 bases at J; junction bases unmatched: 13. The CDR3 runs 17 residues. Germline loops: CDR1 SGHRS, CDR2 YFSETQ.